This T cell receptor (beta chain) was retrieved from a study of T-cell memory formation after mild COVID-19. Study-wide points: The appearance of some responding clones in pre-infection memory suggested that cross-reactive memory joined. While clones contracting from day 15 to 85 were balanced between CD4 and CD8, later expanders leaned CD4+. Researchers report contracting CD4+ clones mostly in CM and EM, with CD8+ clones in EMRA.

Comments on this clonotype: Its specificity is not known.

Each CDR3 protein gets one entry after TCRdb re-called the 5' RACE reads with MiXCR. The repertoire holds approximately 240,000 distinct CDR3 sequences, with 16% as singletons. Trimming shortened V by 6 bases and J by 5 bases, and 11 bases separated the two germline ends. Germline lookup yields CDR1 DFQATT and CDR2 SNEGSKA (reference sequence). This CDR3 has 11 residues. The chain joins TRBV20-1 to TRBJ2-7; D is perhaps TRBD1 (6 bases). This clonotype was sampled from a man aged 18 to 35 who had mild COVID-19 (a few samples of this study predate the infection). Cell type and time point are not known. The material sequenced was PBMCs or a T cell subset sorted from them (not recorded which). CDR3 DNA: TGCAGTGCCCTGCAGGGGAACGAGCAGTACGTC. Translating it yields CSALQGNEQYV.